The 14 T cell receptor beta chains reported below all come from one sample, sequenced in a study of cytomegalovirus exposure and HLA in healthy donors. Primers: 60 Vbeta forward and 13 Jbeta reverse. The method was immunoSEQ multiplex PCR; TCRdb's version includes in-frame clones alone and lacks a portion of them. The sample records 150,000 to 200,000 clones, approximately 71% being singletons. Sequenced: PBMCs. All receptors come from a girl between 10 and 17 years old in good health and CMV-seronegative.

The sample holds a few counts of this clone. The rearrangement links TRBV6-1 to TRBJ1-2, with 9 bases that match TRBD1. There are 14 residues in the CDR3. Trimming at V came to 6 bases and at J to 6 bases, leaving 8 bases not matched to a gene. CDR1 is MNHNS and CDR2 is SASEGT in the germline V gene. CDR3 sequence: CASRGWTGVDGYTF. The CDR3 DNA is TGTGCCAGCAGAGGGTGGACAGGGGTTGATGGCTACACCTTC.

This chain links TRBV29-1 with TRBJ1-2; 8 bases map to TRBD1. Trimming cost V 3 bases and J 7 bases; bases outside gene matches: 4. The CDR3 is 12 residues long. CDR1 and CDR2 from the germline V gene are SQVTM and ANQGSEA. CDR3 residues: CSVEYRGGGYTF. The CDR3 DNA reads as TGCAGCGTTGAGTACAGGGGGGGTGGCTACACCTTC.

This chain joins TRBV6-5 and TRBJ2-7; 8 bases map to TRBD1. This CDR3 contains 14 residues. The J segment lost 2 bases and the V segment lost 6 bases, leaving 6 bases of the junction unmatched. Looked up from germline, CDR1 is MNHEY and CDR2 is SVGAGI. The CDR3 nucleotides read TGTGCCAGCAGAGCAGGGGGCCTTCCCTACGAGCAGTACTTC. Protein: CASRAGGLPYEQYF.

The rearrangement links TRBV7-2 to TRBJ2-3, with D perhaps TRBD2 (5 bases). The ends were cut back, 0 bases at V and 3 bases at J, with 13 bases in the middle. The CDR3 length is 16 residues. The V gene's germline CDR1 is SGHTA and CDR2 FQGNSA. The CDR3 region has the DNA TGTGCCAGCAGCTTAGCGCTAGCACTGTCAACAGATACGCAGTATTTT. It yields the protein CASSLALALSTDTQYF.

V usage is TRBV2 and J usage is TRBJ2-5; perhaps TRBD2 as D (5 bases). The CDR3 totals 13 residues. The V end lost 5 bases, the J end lost 5 bases, and 12 bases lay between the germline ends. The germline gives CDR1 SNHLY, CDR2 FYNNEI. CDR3 region: CASSREGPETQYF. The CDR3 nucleotides read TGTGCCAGCAGTCGCGAGGGTCCGGAGACCCAGTACTTC. Full variable domain (missing parts from reference TRBV2 and TRBJ2-5): EPEVTQTPSHQVTQMGQEVILRCVPISNHLYFYWYRQILGQKVEFLVSFYNNEISEKSEIFDDQFSVERPDGSNFTLKIRSTKLEDSAMYFCASSREGPETQYFGPGTRLLVL.

This chain connects TRBV6-5 to TRBJ1-1; 7 nucleotides align to TRBD1. Germline-derived CDR1 and CDR2 are MNHEY and SVGAGI. The CDR3 spans 14 residues. Germline trimming cut 6 bases from V and 9 bases from J; bases unmatched to any gene: 13. Here the CDR3 reads CASRGTGVGMKAFF. CDR3 bases: TGTGCCAGCAGGGGCACAGGGGTGGGTATGAAAGCTTTCTTT.

The rearrangement uses TRBV5-1 and TRBJ2-3; 8 nucleotides match TRBD2. The CDR3 has 15 residues. V shed 3 bases and J 2 bases; nucleotides not matched to a gene: 5. In germline, CDR1 is SGHRS, CDR2 YFSETQ. The DNA for the CDR3 is TGCGCCAGCAGCTGGGCGGGGGGTCCCACAGATACGCAGTATTTT. Protein product: CASSWAGGPTDTQYF.

V and J are TRBV10-3 and TRBJ2-2; 9 bases line up with TRBD1. Trimming removed 6 bases from V and 5 bases from J; junction bases left unmatched: 10. This CDR3 is 16 amino acids long. CDR1 ENHRY and CDR2 SYGVKD come from the germline V gene. CDR3 in DNA: TGTGCCATCAGGGGCTCCCCGGGACAGGGTACCGGGGAGCTGTTTTTT. This codes for CAIRGSPGQGTGELFF.

This chain links TRBV5-1 with TRBJ2-4; TRBD1 aligns across 8 bases. The V segment lost 3 bases and the J segment 1 base; nucleotides outside the gene matches: 6. In germline, CDR1 is SGHRS, CDR2 YFSETQ. The CDR3 is made up of 16 amino acids. The CDR3 is CASSSQGEAAKNIQYF. DNA of the CDR3: TGCGCCAGCAGCTCACAGGGGGAAGCGGCCAAAAACATTCAGTACTTC.

V usage is TRBV27 and J usage is TRBJ2-7, with TRBD2 as a possible D gene (6 bases). The CDR3 extends over 14 amino acids. Germline V gene sequence: CDR1 MNHEY, CDR2 SMNVEV (reference sequence). V was pared by 0 bases and J by 3 bases, with 9 bases between. The CDR3 spells CASSLSLGGYEQYF. Here the CDR3 DNA reads TGTGCCAGCAGTTTATCTCTGGGGGGCTACGAGCAGTACTTC.

A few counts support this clone. V usage is TRBV6-5 and J usage is TRBJ2-7, with D perhaps matching TRBD1 (6 bases). CDR1 is MNHEY and CDR2 is SVGAGI in the germline V gene. Trimming cost V 2 bases and J 6 bases, with 14 bases left between them. The CDR3 has 14 residues. The CDR3 region is CASSYGQGRSEQYF. The DNA of the CDR3 is TGTGCCAGCAGTTACGGCCAGGGGCGGAGCGAGCAGTACTTC.

Notes on this clone: At one boundary the junction diverges from the germline segment, which might be a read error. This sequence joins TRBV4-1 and TRBJ2-7; tentatively, D is TRBD1 (6 bases). The CDR3 covers 15 residues. Germline values: CDR1 MGHRA, CDR2 YSYEKL. In DNA, the CDR3 is TGCGCCAGCAGCCCCTTGACAGGATCCTCCTACGGGCAGTACTTC. It translates to CASSPLTGSSYGQYF.

Within the sample, this clone is medium-sized. V gene TRBV7-9 combines with J gene TRBJ1-5; TRBD1 is a possible D gene (6 bases). In germline, CDR1 is SEHNR, CDR2 FQNEAQ (reference sequence). The CDR3 runs 14 residues. Trimming pared 4 bases from V and 1 base from J, leaving 8 bases between. In DNA form, the CDR3 reads TGTGCCAGCAGCTCCGGACAGAGCAATCAGCCCCAGCATTTT. Protein sequence: CASSSGQSNQPQHF.

The V call is TRBV5-6, the J call TRBJ1-5; no reliable D call. Germline lookup yields CDR1 SGHDT and CDR2 YYEEEE. Trimming stripped 2 bases from V and 0 bases from J, with 9 bases between. This CDR3 region has 15 residues. CDR3 in DNA: TGTGCCAGCAGCTTTTCCCCAGATAGCAATCAGCCCCAGCATTTT. Translation gives CASSFSPDSNQPQHF.